This T cell receptor (beta chain) is from a study of Ad26.COV2.S vaccination and SARS-CoV-2 variants. Study context: Donor was assigned to the Ad26.COV2.S arm of trial COV1001.

Stated treatment: some 20 received Ad26.COV2.S at low or high dose, single or two shots; 5 received placebo; per-sample allocation not given. The study sampled participants on day 63 after the first vaccine or placebo injection. Study findings and constraints: Vaccinees showed greater spike-specific TCR breadth than placebo recipients. An underestimation of total T cell responses may have resulted from the TCR breadth and depth analyses.

Using immunoSEQ multiplex PCR, the repertoire was profiled, and TCRdb retains in-frame clones only, with some absent. The data contain around 450,000 clones, around 90% of them seen just once; the ten biggest clones take up 10% to 15%. Turning to this clone: The antigen remains undetermined.

The CDR3 spans 15 residues. V lost 4 bases and J lost 8; bases outside the gene matches: 10. CDR1 and CDR2 from the germline V gene are SNHLY and FYNNEI. This sample comprised peripheral blood, obtained in a trial of Ad26.COV2.S vaccine versus placebo. The V gene is TRBV2, the J gene TRBJ2-2; 7 positions agree with TRBD1. This sequence originates from a person aged 18-65 years who received the Ad26.COV2.S COVID-19 vaccine or a placebo. CDR3 sequence reads: CASSAATGFVGELFF. CDR3 DNA sequence: TGTGCCAGCAGTGCGGCGACAGGGTTTGTTGGGGAGCTGTTTTTT.